This TCR beta chain was sequenced for a study of CD8+ T cells in alopecia areata. Points from the study as a whole: Affected lesional scalp, above all in alopecia totalis/universalis, was more clonal than normal scalp.

Treatment indicated: oral pan-JAK inhibitor, 5-10 mg twice daily. About this clone itself: No antigen is known for it.

The germline V gene has CDR1 SQVTM and CDR2 ANQGSEA. The V gene end was trimmed by 1 base and the J gene end by 0 bases; junction bases not matched to a gene: 11. This CDR3 is built from 17 residues. Extraction of RNA preceded its reverse transcription into cDNA, which served as the sequencing template. This table comes from immunoSEQ multiplex PCR, and its TCRdb copy is limited to in-frame clones, with some not included. In the table there are approximately 180,000 clones, 60% of which are singletons. The chain joins TRBV29-1 to TRBJ2-7, with 8 positions matching TRBD2. This TCR derives from a human donor with alopecia areata. Material: CD4+ T cells sorted from blood, obtained at week 24, from a patient treated with tofacitinib. The CDR3 DNA follows: TGCAGCGTTGAAGGGTATCGAGCGGGGGTTAACTCCTACGAGCAGTACTTC. Protein: CSVEGYRAGVNSYEQYF.